The rows below give T cell receptor beta chains drawn from one sample of a study of regulatory T cells in long-lasting Graves disease. TCRdb passed the multiplex PCR reads through MiXCR, listing each CDR3 protein once. Of around 460,000 distinct CDR3 sequences in the sample, around a fifth were seen once. Here the sequenced sample was peripheral blood mononuclear cells (PBMCs), taken when the disease was refractory, from a patient treated with antithyroid drugs. All receptors come from a female donor with Graves disease. The CDR3 runs from the conserved cysteine through the conserved F or W. Fields, in order: D gene, clone size, J gene, V gene, CDR3 DNA, CDR3 protein. A D gene is named only where the DNA matches it firmly. Rows give clone size only sometimes, using once, few, many, or a class for an expanded clone.

d_call: NA; clone_size: NA; j_call: TRBJ2-7; v_call: TRBV10-3; cdr3_nt: TGTGCCATCAGTGATCAGGGCACCAAATACTACGAGCAGTACTTC; cdr3_aa: CAISDQGTKYYEQYF
d_call: TRBD1; clone_size: NA; j_call: TRBJ1-2; v_call: TRBV12-3/TRBV12-4; cdr3_nt: TGTGCCAGCAACCGGCTGGGACAGGGGGCCAACTATGGCTACACCTTC; cdr3_aa: CASNRLGQGANYGYTF
d_call: NA; clone_size: NA; j_call: TRBJ2-1; v_call: TRBV5-1; cdr3_nt: TGCGCCAGCAGCTTGGTTAGCGCCCCTGAACTCTACAATGAGCAGTTCTTC; cdr3_aa: CASSLVSAPELYNEQFF
d_call: NA; clone_size: few; j_call: TRBJ2-2; v_call: TRBV6-5; cdr3_nt: TGTGCCAGCAGTTCCCCGCCTAGGGCCGGGGAGCTGTTTTTT; cdr3_aa: CASSSPPRAGELFF
d_call: NA; clone_size: many; j_call: TRBJ1-3; v_call: TRBV2; cdr3_nt: TGTGCCAGCACGTTGGTGTCTGGAAACACCATATATTTT; cdr3_aa: CASTLVSGNTIYF
d_call: NA; clone_size: NA; j_call: TRBJ2-7; v_call: TRBV29-1; cdr3_nt: TGCAGCGTTGACAGGGGCTACGAGCAGTACTTC; cdr3_aa: CSVDRGYEQYF
d_call: NA; clone_size: few; j_call: TRBJ1-1; v_call: TRBV7-2; cdr3_nt: TGTGCCAGCAGCTTCGTTCCTGAAGCTTTCTTT; cdr3_aa: CASSFVPEAFF
d_call: TRBD1; clone_size: NA; j_call: TRBJ2-2; v_call: TRBV5-5; cdr3_nt: TGTGCCAGCAGCTTGCAGGGACAGGGCTACACCGGGGAGCTGTTTTTT; cdr3_aa: CASSLQGQGYTGELFF
d_call: TRBD1; clone_size: many; j_call: TRBJ1-6; v_call: TRBV28; cdr3_nt: TGTGCCAGCAGTCCGGACAGGGTCGATTCACCCCTCCACTTT; cdr3_aa: CASSPDRVDSPLHF
d_call: NA; clone_size: many; j_call: TRBJ2-5; v_call: TRBV7-3; cdr3_nt: TGTGCCAGCAGCATCGACGGGGAGACCCAGTACTTC; cdr3_aa: CASSIDGETQYF
d_call: NA; clone_size: few; j_call: TRBJ2-6; v_call: TRBV30; cdr3_nt: TGTGCCTGGAGTGGTGGGGCCAACGTCCTGACTTTC; cdr3_aa: CAWSGGANVLTF
d_call: TRBD1; clone_size: few; j_call: TRBJ1-1; v_call: TRBV7-8; cdr3_nt: TGTGCCAGCAGCCCAGGGACAGGGACCCTAACTGAAGCTTTCTTT; cdr3_aa: CASSPGTGTLTEAFF
d_call: NA; clone_size: NA; j_call: TRBJ1-5; v_call: TRBV5-1; cdr3_nt: TGCGCCAGCAGGCTTTATACGGAAGGTGGGCCCCAGCATTTT; cdr3_aa: CASRLYTEGGPQHF
d_call: TRBD1; clone_size: many; j_call: TRBJ1-2; v_call: TRBV4-3; cdr3_nt: TGCGCCAGCAGCCAAGATCGGCAGGGGGGCGGCTACACCTTC; cdr3_aa: CASSQDRQGGGYTF
d_call: TRBD2; clone_size: NA; j_call: TRBJ2-1; v_call: TRBV28; cdr3_nt: TGTGCCAGCACCTCCCCGGTAGGCGGGAGGTTTCCCTACAATGAGCAGTTCTTC; cdr3_aa: CASTSPVGGRFPYNEQFF
d_call: TRBD1; clone_size: once; j_call: TRBJ1-5; v_call: TRBV28; cdr3_nt: TGTGCCAGCAGTTTGGGACAGGGGGAAAATCAGCCCCAGCATTTT; cdr3_aa: CASSLGQGENQPQHF
d_call: TRBD1; clone_size: NA; j_call: TRBJ1-3; v_call: TRBV19; cdr3_nt: TGTGCCAGTAGCTTACCGACAGGGCGTGGAAACACCATATATTTT; cdr3_aa: CASSLPTGRGNTIYF
d_call: TRBD2; clone_size: NA; j_call: TRBJ2-1; v_call: TRBV28; cdr3_nt: TGTGCCAGCAGTCTTCCGCGGGGGGGGACCTTGGCGGCACTAGCGCTAGAACGGTTCTTC; cdr3_aa: CASSLPRGGTLAALALERFF
d_call: TRBD1; clone_size: NA; j_call: TRBJ1-2; v_call: TRBV20-1; cdr3_nt: TGCAGTGCTAGAGAACTACAGGGGCTTCCCTATGGCTACACCTTC; cdr3_aa: CSARELQGLPYGYTF
d_call: NA; clone_size: NA; j_call: TRBJ2-7; v_call: TRBV29-1; cdr3_nt: TGCAGCGTTGTGGGGCCAGACTACGAGCAGTACTTC; cdr3_aa: CSVVGPDYEQYF